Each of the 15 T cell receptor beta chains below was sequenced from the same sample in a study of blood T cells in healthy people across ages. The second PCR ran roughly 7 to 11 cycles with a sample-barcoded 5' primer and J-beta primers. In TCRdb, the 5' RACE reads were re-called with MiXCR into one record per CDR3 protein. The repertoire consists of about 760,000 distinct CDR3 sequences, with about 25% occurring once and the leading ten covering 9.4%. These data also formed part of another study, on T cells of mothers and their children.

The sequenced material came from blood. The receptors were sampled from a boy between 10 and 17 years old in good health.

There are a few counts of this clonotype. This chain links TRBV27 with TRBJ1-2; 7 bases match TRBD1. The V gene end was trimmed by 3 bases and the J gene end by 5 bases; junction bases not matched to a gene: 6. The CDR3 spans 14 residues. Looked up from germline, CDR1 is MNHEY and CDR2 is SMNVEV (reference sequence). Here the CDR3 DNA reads TGTGCCAGCAGTTTGGGCAGGGGGGAATATGGCTACACCTTC. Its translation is CASSLGRGEYGYTF.

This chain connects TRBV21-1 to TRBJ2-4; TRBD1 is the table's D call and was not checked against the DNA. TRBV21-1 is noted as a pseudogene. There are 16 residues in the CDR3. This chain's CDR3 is CASSNTHRGTFGIQYF. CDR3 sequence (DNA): TGTGCCAGCAGCAATACTCACAGGGGAACTTTTGGCATTCAGTACTTC.

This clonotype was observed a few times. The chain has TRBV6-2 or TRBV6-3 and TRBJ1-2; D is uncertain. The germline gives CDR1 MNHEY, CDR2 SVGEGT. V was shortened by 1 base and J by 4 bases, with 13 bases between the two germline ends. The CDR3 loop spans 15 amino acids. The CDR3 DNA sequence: TGTGCCAGCAGTTACTTAGGAGAACAGCTCTATGGCTACACCTTC. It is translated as CASSYLGEQLYGYTF.

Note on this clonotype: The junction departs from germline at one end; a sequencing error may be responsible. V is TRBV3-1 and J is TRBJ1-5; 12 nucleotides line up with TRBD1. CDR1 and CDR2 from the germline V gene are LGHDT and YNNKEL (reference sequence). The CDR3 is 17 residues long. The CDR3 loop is CASSTGTGGRGNQPQRF. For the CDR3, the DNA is TGTGCCAGCAGCACCGGGACAGGGGGCCGAGGAAATCAGCCCCAGCGTTTT.

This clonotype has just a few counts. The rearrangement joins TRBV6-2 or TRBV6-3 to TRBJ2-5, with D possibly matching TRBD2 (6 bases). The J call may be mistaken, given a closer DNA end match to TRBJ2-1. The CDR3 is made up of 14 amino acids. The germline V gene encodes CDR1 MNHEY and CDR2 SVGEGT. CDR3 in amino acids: CASSYPGVVNEQFF. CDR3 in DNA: TGTGCCAGCAGTTACCCGGGGGTTGTAAATGAGCAGTTCTTC.

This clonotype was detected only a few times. CDR3 sequence reads: CASSQDWQTMMNTEAFF. In nucleotides, the CDR3 is TGTGCCAGCAGCCAAGATTGGCAGACGATGATGAACACTGAAGCTTTCTTT. This chain connects TRBV4-2 to TRBJ1-1, with D unclear. This CDR3 contains 17 residues. Germline-derived CDR1 and CDR2 are LGHNA and YNFKEQ. V was trimmed by 0 bases and J by 0 bases, leaving 14 bases between them.

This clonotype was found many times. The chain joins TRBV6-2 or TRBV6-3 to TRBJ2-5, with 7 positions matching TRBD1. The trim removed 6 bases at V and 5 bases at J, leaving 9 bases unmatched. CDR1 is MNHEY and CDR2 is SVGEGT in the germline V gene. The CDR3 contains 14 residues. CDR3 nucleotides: TGTGCCAGCAGCTCTTACAGGGGTCGCGAGACCCAGTACTTC. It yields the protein CASSSYRGRETQYF.

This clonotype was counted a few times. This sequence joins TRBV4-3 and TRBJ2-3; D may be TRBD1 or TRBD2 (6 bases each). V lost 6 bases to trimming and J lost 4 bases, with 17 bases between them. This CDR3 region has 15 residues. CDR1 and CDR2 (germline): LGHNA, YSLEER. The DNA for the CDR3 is TGCGCCAGCAGTGAGGGGGGTGAAATCGCAGATACGCAGTATTTT. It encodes CASSEGGEIADTQYF.

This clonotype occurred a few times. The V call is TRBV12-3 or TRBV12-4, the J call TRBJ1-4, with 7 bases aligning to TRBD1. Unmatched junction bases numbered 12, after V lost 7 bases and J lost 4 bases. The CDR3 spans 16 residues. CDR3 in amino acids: CASTGGQGDGNEKLFF. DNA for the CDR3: TGTGCCAGCACCGGGGGCCAGGGGGATGGTAATGAAAAACTGTTTTTT.

The CDR3 nucleotides are TGTGCCAGCAGTAAACAGGGGGAAGGAAACACCATATATTTT. Its protein product is CASSKQGEGNTIYF. V usage is TRBV6-5 and J usage is TRBJ1-3; 8 bases match TRBD1. The ends lost 5 bases at V and 4 bases at J; junction bases unmatched: 4. The germline V gene encodes CDR1 MNHEY and CDR2 SVGAGI. The CDR3 has 14 residues.

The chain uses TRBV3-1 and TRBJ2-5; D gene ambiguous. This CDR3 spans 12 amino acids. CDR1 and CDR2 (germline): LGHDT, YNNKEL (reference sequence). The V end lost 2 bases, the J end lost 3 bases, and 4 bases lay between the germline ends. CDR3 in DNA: TGTGCCAGCAGCCAATTTGAAGAGACCCAGTACTTC. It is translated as CASSQFEETQYF.

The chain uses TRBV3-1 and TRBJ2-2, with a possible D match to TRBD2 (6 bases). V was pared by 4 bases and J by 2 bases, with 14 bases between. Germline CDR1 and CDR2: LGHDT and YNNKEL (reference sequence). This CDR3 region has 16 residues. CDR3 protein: CASSPAGTPNTGELFF. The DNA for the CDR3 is TGTGCCAGCAGCCCCGCCGGGACTCCTAACACCGGGGAGCTGTTTTTT. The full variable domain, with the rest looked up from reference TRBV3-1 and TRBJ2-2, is DTAVSQTPKYLVTQMGNDKSIKCEQNLGHDTMYWYKQDSKKFLKIMFSYNNKELIINETVPNRFSPKSPDKAHLNLHINSLELGDSAVYFCASSPAGTPNTGELFFGEGSRLTVL.

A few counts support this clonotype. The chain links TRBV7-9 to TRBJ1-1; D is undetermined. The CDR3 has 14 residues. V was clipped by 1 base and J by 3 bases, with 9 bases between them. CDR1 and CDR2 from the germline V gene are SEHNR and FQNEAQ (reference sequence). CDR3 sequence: CASSLVAGDTEAFF. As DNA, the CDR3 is TGTGCCAGCAGCTTAGTAGCTGGGGACACTGAAGCTTTCTTT. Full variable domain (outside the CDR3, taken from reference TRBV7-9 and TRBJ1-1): DTGVSQNPRHKITKRGQNVTFRCDPISEHNRLYWYRQTLGQGPEFLTYFQNEAQLEKSRLLSDRFSAERPKGSFSTLEIQRTEQGDSAMYLCASSLVAGDTEAFFGQGTRLTVV.

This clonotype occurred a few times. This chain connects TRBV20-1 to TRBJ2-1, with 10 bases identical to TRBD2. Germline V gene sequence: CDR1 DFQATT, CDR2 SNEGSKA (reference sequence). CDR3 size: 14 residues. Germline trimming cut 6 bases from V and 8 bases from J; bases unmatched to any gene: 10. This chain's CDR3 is CSASLAGVGDEQFF. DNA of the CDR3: TGCAGTGCATCCCTAGCGGGAGTTGGCGATGAGCAGTTCTTC.

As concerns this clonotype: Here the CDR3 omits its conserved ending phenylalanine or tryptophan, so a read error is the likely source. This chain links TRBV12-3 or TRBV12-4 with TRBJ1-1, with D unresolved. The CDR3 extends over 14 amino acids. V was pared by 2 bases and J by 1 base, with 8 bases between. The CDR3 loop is CASSLSSGNTEAFL. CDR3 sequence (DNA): TGTGCCAGCAGTTTAAGTTCTGGGAACACTGAAGCTTTCCTT.